The 22 T cell receptor beta chains reported below all come from one sample, sequenced in a study of blood T cell repertoires in COVID-19 (dated by TCRdb to the early 2020s). Library preparation used the immunoSEQ multiplex PCR assay. Here the immuneACCESS table is served through TCRdb, limited to in-frame sequences with V and J called. Missing clones are a known gap in these copies; in checked studies unresolved V genes cover under half, and the rest lacks a known reason. The sample has 200,000 to 300,000 clones on record, more than 75% of them singletons. In total, the top ten clones hold more than 9% of the sample. Sequenced input: peripheral blood. Every receptor here comes from a man of 80 years or more with acute or convalescent COVID-19.

This chain joins TRBV7-9 and TRBJ1-1, with 7 bases aligning to TRBD1. CDR3 length equals 17 residues. With 0 bases clipped from V and 2 bases from J, the junction kept 9 bases outside the gene matches. Germline assignment: CDR1 SEHNR and CDR2 FQNEAQ (reference sequence). The CDR3 spells CASSLAPTGQANTEAFF. In nucleotides, the CDR3 is TGTGCCAGCAGCTTAGCCCCGACAGGGCAAGCCAACACTGAAGCTTTCTTT.

CDR3 DNA: TGTGCCAGCAGCCAAGCAGGGCAGGGGGAATCACCCCTCCACTTT. Amino acids: CASSQAGQGESPLHF. The chain uses TRBV3-1 (or the pseudogene TRBV3-2) and TRBJ1-6; 7 bases are shared with TRBD1. This CDR3 contains 15 residues. Unmatched junction bases numbered 7, after V lost 1 base and J lost 10 bases. The V gene's germline CDR1 is LGHDT and CDR2 YNNKEL (reference sequence).

V and J are TRBV11-3 and TRBJ1-3; the D is unclear. V lost 4 bases and J lost 4, with 8 bases in between. The CDR3 has 13 amino acids. Germline lookup yields CDR1 SGHNT and CDR2 YENEEA. The CDR3 region is CASSSSQGNTIYF. In DNA form, the CDR3 reads TGTGCCAGCAGCTCGTCCCAGGGAAACACCATATATTTT.

This clone was seen a single time. The J gene is TRBJ1-1, the V gene TRBV7-9, with D perhaps TRBD1 (6 bases). This CDR3 comprises 13 residues. With 5 bases removed from V and 5 bases from J, the gap between germline ends came to 12 bases. Germline V lookup: CDR1 SEHNR, CDR2 FQNEAQ (reference sequence). For the CDR3, the DNA is TGTGCCAGCAGCAAAACAGGGAGAACTGAAGCTTTCTTT. Amino acids: CASSKTGRTEAFF.

The chain joins TRBV9 to TRBJ1-2; 7 positions agree with TRBD1. CDR3 length: 16 residues. Germline assignment: CDR1 SGDLS and CDR2 YYNGEE. V was clipped by 4 bases and J by 0 bases; unmatched bases: 9. CDR3 in DNA: TGTGCCAGCAGCAAAACCGGGACAGAGACTAACTATGGCTACACCTTC. Protein: CASSKTGTETNYGYTF.

This clone appeared a few times. The chain recombines TRBV10-3 with TRBJ1-1; D gene ambiguous. V was pared by 9 bases and J by 0 bases, with 8 bases between. CDR3 length: 12 residues. Germline V gene lookup returns CDR1 ENHRY and CDR2 SYGVKD. The CDR3 DNA sequence: TGTGCCATTGGCTCGATGAACACTGAAGCTTTCTTT. Protein: CAIGSMNTEAFF.

V gene TRBV9 combines with J gene TRBJ2-7; 11 bases match TRBD1. The CDR3 extends over 16 amino acids. Losses at the gene ends were 0 bases for V and 2 bases for J; bases not matched to a gene: 4. Germline CDR1 SGDLS, CDR2 YYNGEE. The CDR3 DNA follows: TGTGCCAGCAGCGTAGACCCGGGACAGGGGGCCTACGAGCAGTACTTC. This translates into CASSVDPGQGAYEQYF.

This chain uses TRBV5-4 with TRBJ2-5; 7 bases are shared with TRBD1. CDR3 length: 16 amino acids. Germline loops: CDR1 SGHNT, CDR2 YYREEE (reference sequence). V shed 0 bases, J shed 2 bases, and the junction held 7 bases outside the gene matches. The CDR3 here is CASSLAQGEHQETQYF. The CDR3 DNA sequence: TGTGCCAGCAGCTTGGCCCAGGGGGAGCATCAAGAGACCCAGTACTTC.

This clone was seen just once. This chain links TRBV6-6 with TRBJ2-5, with 10 bases aligning to TRBD2. Germline V gene lookup returns CDR1 MNHNY and CDR2 SVGAGI (reference sequence). Trimming took 5 bases from V and 2 from J; bases not matched to a gene: 17. This CDR3 is built from 19 residues. The CDR3 bases are TGTGCCAGCAGTCGACAGGGGAGGTCTAGCGGGGGTTGGCAAGAGACCCAGTACTTC. This encodes CASSRQGRSSGGWQETQYF.

The chain has TRBV28 and TRBJ1-5; D is ambiguous. The germline V and J ends were trimmed by 1 base and 7 bases, with 8 bases remaining between them. Per the germline V gene, CDR1 is MDHEN and CDR2 is SYDVKM. The CDR3 is 13 residues long. Written as DNA, the CDR3 is TGTGCCAGCAGTTTATCTAAGTGGCAGCCCCAGCATTTT. Protein product: CASSLSKWQPQHF. Supplemented by reference TRBV28 and TRBJ1-5, the full variable domain reads DVKVTQSSRYLVKRTGEKVFLECVQDMDHENMFWYRQDPGLGLRLIYFSYDVKMKEKGDIPEGYSVSREKKERFSLILESASTNQTSMYLCASSLSKWQPQHFGDGTRLSIL.

This sequence joins TRBV7-9 and TRBJ2-5; 10 bases map to TRBD2. V shed 3 bases, J shed 2 bases, and the junction held 3 bases outside the gene matches. CDR1 is SEHNR and CDR2 is FQNEAQ in the germline V gene (reference sequence). The CDR3 length is 15 residues. In nucleotides, the CDR3 is TGTGCCAGCAGCTTTTGGACTAGCGGACAAGAGACCCAGTACTTC. Protein sequence: CASSFWTSGQETQYF.

This chain links TRBV6-2 or TRBV6-3 with TRBJ2-3; the D gene is possibly TRBD1 (5 bases). Trimming pared 6 bases from V and 4 bases from J, leaving 23 bases between. The CDR3 contains 17 residues. Germline V lookup: CDR1 MNHEY, CDR2 SVGEGT. The CDR3 DNA reads as TGTGCCAGCAGGTACGGGCCGACAGCAGCTAGGGCAGATACGCAGTATTTT. This codes for CASRYGPTAARADTQYF.

This clone was observed once. The DNA of the CDR3 is TGTGCCAGCAGCCAAACCGGGACAGGGGGCCTAACTAATGAAAAACTGTTTTTT. This gives the protein CASSQTGTGGLTNEKLFF. This chain links TRBV3-1 (or the pseudogene TRBV3-2) with TRBJ1-4, with 12 bases aligning to TRBD1. V lost 2 bases to trimming and J lost 1 base; unmatched junction nucleotides: 5. Germline values: CDR1 LGHDT, CDR2 YNNKEL (reference sequence). The CDR3 contains 18 residues.

The chain links TRBV4-3 to TRBJ1-4, with 9 bases that match TRBD1. The V gene end was trimmed by 3 bases and the J gene end by 8 bases; junction bases not matched to a gene: 7. CDR3 length equals 15 residues. Germline assignment: CDR1 LGHNA and CDR2 YSLEER. CDR3 in amino acids: CASSHGGTGFEKLFF. In DNA, the CDR3 is TGCGCCAGCAGCCATGGGGGGACAGGGTTCGAAAAACTGTTTTTT.

This rearrangement joins TRBV6-6 to TRBJ2-2, with D unclear. The CDR3 has 16 residues. Germline CDR1 is MNHNY and CDR2 is SVGAGI (reference sequence). The V end lost 5 bases, the J end lost 2 bases, and 15 bases lay between the germline ends. CDR3 residues: CASSPHPPPNTGELFF. CDR3 bases: TGTGCCAGCAGTCCACATCCCCCCCCCAACACCGGGGAGCTGTTTTTT.

This chain links TRBV7-2 with TRBJ2-1, with 9 bases identical to TRBD2. The germline CDR1 and CDR2 sequences are SGHTA and FQGNSA. The CDR3 is 15 amino acids. V dropped 5 bases and J dropped 2; count of bases not matched to a gene: 4. The CDR3 sequence is CASSSGGPTYNEQFF. CDR3 nucleotides: TGTGCCAGCAGCAGCGGGGGGCCGACCTACAATGAGCAGTTCTTC. The variable domain in full, completed from reference TRBV7-2 and TRBJ2-1, reads GAGVSQSPSNKVTEKGKDVELRCDPISGHTALYWYRQSLGQGLEFLIYFQGNSAPDKSGLPSDRFSAERTGGSVSTLTIQRTQQEDSAVYLCASSSGGPTYNEQFFGPGTRLTVL.

V usage is TRBV19 and J usage is TRBJ1-2; 11 nucleotides align to TRBD1. The J segment lost 4 bases and the V segment lost 6 bases, leaving 4 bases of the junction unmatched. This CDR3 spans 14 amino acids. Germline loops: CDR1 LNHDA, CDR2 SQIVND (reference sequence). The CDR3: CASSSGTGGYGYTF. The CDR3 DNA reads as TGTGCCAGTAGCTCCGGGACAGGGGGCTATGGCTACACCTTC.

This clone was seen only once. This chain joins TRBV5-1 and TRBJ2-7, with D possibly TRBD2 on 5 matching bases. Germline V lookup: CDR1 SGHRS, CDR2 YFSETQ. Trimming left V 4 bases short and J 4 bases short, with 6 bases between. This CDR3 comprises 11 residues. The CDR3: CASSGEYEQYF. The CDR3 DNA is TGCGCCAGCAGCGGGGAGTACGAGCAGTACTTC.

The chain employs TRBV18 and TRBJ2-5; possibly TRBD2 for D (6 bases). This CDR3 is 15 amino acids long. Trimming cost V 4 bases and J 4 bases, with 16 bases left between them. Germline CDR1 reads KGHSH; CDR2 reads LQKENI. The CDR3 DNA is TGTGCCAGCTCACAGTATTGGGGGACTCGAGAGACCCAGTACTTC. It specifies CASSQYWGTRETQYF.

The rearrangement uses TRBV19 and TRBJ1-2, with 8 bases identical to TRBD1. The germline V gene encodes CDR1 LNHDA and CDR2 SQIVND (reference sequence). The CDR3 sequence is 14 residues long. With 8 bases clipped from V and 5 bases from J, the junction kept 10 bases outside the gene matches. DNA of the CDR3: TGTGCCAGTGCCCCGACAGGGGTGCAATATGGCTACACCTTC. This gives the protein CASAPTGVQYGYTF.

V is TRBV19 and J is TRBJ1-3, with D possibly matching TRBD1 (5 bases). There are 17 residues in the CDR3. V gave up 3 bases and J gave up 2 bases, with 17 bases separating them. Germline V CDR1 and CDR2: LNHDA, SQIVND (reference sequence). This chain's CDR3 is CASSMFGTGLTGNTIYF. Written as DNA, the CDR3 is TGTGCCAGTAGTATGTTCGGTACAGGTCTAACTGGAAACACCATATATTTT.

The table lists this clone with a count of one. CDR3 protein: CASSLGASGELETQYF. CDR3 sequence (DNA): TGCGCCAGCAGCTTGGGGGCTAGCGGGGAATTAGAGACCCAGTACTTC. This chain uses TRBV5-1 with TRBJ2-5; 9 bases line up with TRBD2. Germline trimming cut 0 bases from V and 4 bases from J; bases unmatched to any gene: 7. The CDR3 is made up of 16 amino acids. Germline V gene sequence: CDR1 SGHRS, CDR2 YFSETQ.